A selection of T cell receptor beta chains follows, all from one sample in a study of T cells after yellow fever vaccination. Via MiXCR, TCRdb re-called the 5' RACE reads, giving one row per CDR3 protein. The sample lists hundreds of thousands of distinct CDR3 sequences; roughly an eighth were seen once. The input for sequencing was PBMCs, taken on the day of the yellow fever booster vaccination. The receptors were gathered from a man aged 25-45 years who received the YFV17D yellow fever vaccine. CDR3s include the opening cysteine and the closing phenylalanine or tryptophan. The D gene is left open where the match is weak. Some rows have no size entry. The others give once, few or many, or a class for an expanded clone.

size	D	V	J	DNA	CDR3
few	NA	TRBV20-1	TRBJ2-1	TGCAGTGCTAGATCATCTTCGGGCTACAATGAGCAGTTCTTC	CSARSSSGYNEQFF
few	TRBD1	TRBV29-1	TRBJ1-2	TGCAGCGTAGGACAGGGTCTATATGGCTACACCTTC	CSVGQGLYGYTF
NA	NA	TRBV5-1	TRBJ1-1	TGCGCCAGCAGCTTGGGAGCGACCGGAGGGGCCGAGGGGGCTTTCTTT	CASSLGATGGAEGAFF
NA	TRBD2	TRBV7-2	TRBJ2-5	TGTGCCAGCAGCTTTCTAGCGGGATGGGTGGAGACCCAGTACTTC	CASSFLAGWVETQYF
NA	TRBD1	TRBV11-2	TRBJ2-3	TGTGCCAGCAGCTTAGTTCCAGCCGGGACAGGGGCCGATACGCAGTATTTT	CASSLVPAGTGADTQYF
few	NA	TRBV7-6	TRBJ2-6	TGTGCCAGCAGCGGGGTATCTGGGGCCAACGTCCTGACTTTC	CASSGVSGANVLTF
few	TRBD1	TRBV7-8	TRBJ2-7	TGTGCCAGCAGCTATGAGTCCGGGACAGGGAACTACGAGCAGTACTTC	CASSYESGTGNYEQYF
NA	TRBD2	TRBV6-2/TRBV6-3	TRBJ2-7	TGTGCCAGCAGTTCCAATCCGGGACTAGCGGGATCGGAGGTCTACGAGCAGTACTTC	CASSSNPGLAGSEVYEQYF
many	TRBD1	TRBV10-3	TRBJ2-5	TGTGCCATCAGTGAGCCCGAACAGGGGCAATCTTCGGAGACCCAGTACTTC	CAISEPEQGQSSETQYF
NA	TRBD2	TRBV4-3	TRBJ2-7	TGCGCCAGCAGCCAAGATCGCCGGATGGGGGGGAACGAGCAGTACTTC	CASSQDRRMGGNEQYF
many	TRBD2	TRBV29-1	TRBJ2-7	TGCAGCGTTGAAGATCGGGGGGACGAGCAGTACTTC	CSVEDRGDEQYF
NA	NA	TRBV18	TRBJ2-2	TGTGCCAGCTCACCCCAGGACCCCGCGAACACCGGGGAGCTGTTTTTT	CASSPQDPANTGELFF
NA	TRBD2	TRBV12-3/TRBV12-4	TRBJ2-7	TGTGCCAGCAGTTGGACTAGCGGGAGTTGGGGGACGGGTGAGCAGTACTTC	CASSWTSGSWGTGEQYF
few	NA	TRBV20-1	TRBJ2-3	TGCAGTGCTAGAGGGACTAGCACAGATACGCAGTATTTT	CSARGTSTDTQYF
few	NA	TRBV4-1	TRBJ1-4	TGCGCCAGCAGCCAAGATCGCAGGGACGGCGAAAAACTGTTTTTT	CASSQDRRDGEKLFF
NA	NA	TRBV20-1	TRBJ1-1	TGCAGTGCTAGAGATATGGGGCAGGATAGCACTGAAGCTTTCTTT	CSARDMGQDSTEAFF
NA	NA	TRBV27	TRBJ2-3	TGTGCCAGCAGTGCCTCGGGGCACACAGATACGCAGTATTTT	CASSASGHTDTQYF
NA	NA	TRBV21-1	TRBJ2-7	TGTGCCAGCAGCCTCCGGGGGCGGGGTACCTACGAGCAGTACTTC	CASSLRGRGTYEQYF
few	NA	TRBV4-3	TRBJ1-2	TGCGCCAGCAGCCAAAATGTAGGGTTATACTATGGCTACACCTTC	CASSQNVGLYYGYTF
few	TRBD1	TRBV20-1	TRBJ1-5	TGCAGTGCGAAACGGTCAGGGGGGACCAATCAGCCCCAGCATTTT	CSAKRSGGTNQPQHF
few	NA	TRBV12-3/TRBV12-4	TRBJ2-5	TGTGCCAGCAGTTCTGGCACCCTAAGAGGGACCCAGTACTTC	CASSSGTLRGTQYF
many	NA	TRBV6-5	TRBJ2-1	TGTGCCAGCAGTTACGGCAGGGTCGATGAGCAGTTCTTC	CASSYGRVDEQFF
few	TRBD1	TRBV7-2	TRBJ2-5	TGTGCCAGCAGCTCGGACAGGGGATGGACCCAGTACTTC	CASSSDRGWTQYF
many	TRBD2	TRBV5-1	TRBJ2-1	TGCGCCAGCAGCTTCACTAGCGGTTGGGGCAATGAGCAGTTCTTC	CASSFTSGWGNEQFF
few	NA	TRBV18	TRBJ2-6	TGTGCCAGCTCACCACCAGTAGGGAACTCTGGGGCCAACGTCCTGACTTTC	CASSPPVGNSGANVLTF
few	NA	TRBV19	TRBJ2-7	TGTGCCAGTAGTTTCAAGAATGGCTACGAGCAGTACTTC	CASSFKNGYEQYF
NA	NA	TRBV6-1	TRBJ2-3	TGTGCCAGCACGTGGACGGCGGCGACAGATACGCAGTATTTT	CASTWTAATDTQYF
NA	NA	TRBV29-1	TRBJ2-7	TGCAGCGTTCTCGGGGTCTACGAGCAGTACTTC	CSVLGVYEQYF
few	NA	TRBV5-1	TRBJ2-6	TGCGCCAGCAGCCGAACCAGGGACTCTGGGGCCAACGTCCTGACTTTC	CASSRTRDSGANVLTF
NA	NA	TRBV6-5	TRBJ1-2	TGTGCCAGCAGTTATGGGGGGGACTATGGCTACACCTTC	CASSYGGDYGYTF
NA	NA	TRBV27	TRBJ2-5	TGTGCCAGCAGCCCGGGGGCGGGCCCTCCATGGACCCAGTACTTC	CASSPGAGPPWTQYF
few	TRBD2	TRBV24-1	TRBJ2-3	TGTGCCACCAGTGATCCAACTAGCGCGGCCGGGGGGACGCAGTATTTT	CATSDPTSAAGGTQYF
NA	TRBD2	TRBV5-4	TRBJ2-3	TGTGCCAGCAGCTTTCTAACTAGCGGGAGTACAGATACGCAGTATTTT	CASSFLTSGSTDTQYF
few	TRBD1	TRBV20-1	TRBJ1-6	TGCAGTGCTAGAGGCGGACAGGGGGCAAATTCACCCCTCCACTTT	CSARGGQGANSPLHF
NA	NA	TRBV10-3	TRBJ2-3	TGTGCCATCAGTGAACGGGAGACAGATACGCAGTATTTT	CAISERETDTQYF
few	TRBD1	TRBV27	TRBJ1-6	TGTGCCAGCCTCCCGGACAGGGGTCAAGGGACCCTCCACTTT	CASLPDRGQGTLHF
NA	NA	TRBV7-8	TRBJ2-3	TGTGCCAGCAGCTTGAGAGGGGATGCAGATACGCAGTATTTT	CASSLRGDADTQYF
NA	TRBD1	TRBV7-9	TRBJ2-1	TGTGCCAGCAGCTTATCTAGGTCGTGGGACAGCAATGAGCAGTTCTTC	CASSLSRSWDSNEQFF
few	NA	TRBV9	TRBJ2-1	TGTGCCAGCAGCCCCCCCCGTAGAGACTCCAATGAGCAGTTCTTC	CASSPPRRDSNEQFF
NA	NA	TRBV19	TRBJ2-3	TGTGCCAGTAGTATACCTAGCGTCACAGATACGCAGTATTTT	CASSIPSVTDTQYF
NA	NA	TRBV9	TRBJ1-1	TGTGCCAGCAGCGCTGGGCTGAACACTGAAGCTTTCTTT	CASSAGLNTEAFF
few	TRBD2	TRBV10-3	TRBJ2-1	TGTGCCATCAGCAACGCCGCAGCGGGAACAGGCAAGTTCTTC	CAISNAAAGTGKFF
NA	NA	TRBV2	TRBJ1-2	TGTGCCAGCAACTCCAATTGGGGAAATGGCTACACCTTC	CASNSNWGNGYTF
NA	NA	TRBV20-1	TRBJ1-4	TGCGGCAGACAATCAACTAATGAAAAACTGTTTTTT	CGRQSTNEKLFF
NA	TRBD2	TRBV3-1	TRBJ2-7	TGTGCCAGCAGCCATGGGGACGGGAGGGCCTACGAGCAGTACTTC	CASSHGDGRAYEQYF
few	NA	TRBV21-1	TRBJ2-7	TGTGCCAGCAGCAAAGCGGCGGGACTAAGGGAGCAGTACTTC	CASSKAAGLREQYF
NA	NA	TRBV29-1	TRBJ1-1	TGCAGCGTTGAGTGTACGCACGAAGCTTTCTTT	CSVECTHEAFF
NA	NA	TRBV6-2/TRBV6-3	TRBJ2-7	TGTGCCAGCCACCACACAGGGTCCAGCTCCTACGAGCAGTACTTC	CASHHTGSSSYEQYF
NA	NA	TRBV12-3/TRBV12-4	TRBJ1-3	TGTGCCAGCAGTATCAAGGGTATCACTGGAAACACCATATATTTT	CASSIKGITGNTIYF
NA	NA	TRBV20-1	TRBJ2-2	TGCAGTGCTTTTAAAGACCGATACACCGGGGAGCTGTTTTTT	CSAFKDRYTGELFF
many	NA	TRBV15	TRBJ2-1	TGTGCCACCAGCGCGGGACCAATGAGCACCTACAATGAGCAGTTCTTC	CATSAGPMSTYNEQFF
few	NA	TRBV27	TRBJ2-7	TGTGCCAGCGCCTCCCTGGAGTCCAGCATTGACGAGCAGTACTTC	CASASLESSIDEQYF
few	TRBD1	TRBV25-1	TRBJ2-5	TGTGCCAGCACCCCGGACAGGGTACAGACCCAGTACTTC	CASTPDRVQTQYF